These 6 T cell receptor beta chains originate from one sample sequenced in a study of shared clonotypes between healthy human individuals. Repertoires were generated with immunoSEQ multiplex PCR, while TCRdb's copy carries only in-frame clones and drops some. The sample records millions of clones, 85% to 95% being singletons. The sequenced sample consisted of naive CD4+ T cells sorted from blood. Subset specified: CD45RA+ positively selected. The receptors were gathered from a man between 18 and 29 years old in good health.

This sequence joins TRBV5-1 and TRBJ2-7; D possibly corresponds to TRBD2 (5 bases). Trimming removed 5 bases at V and 1 base at J, with 16 bases between. Per the germline V gene, CDR1 is SGHRS and CDR2 is YFSETQ. The CDR3 extends over 15 amino acids. The CDR3 here is CASRKQLEVSYEQYF. The CDR3 region has the DNA TGCGCCAGCAGAAAACAGTTGGAGGTTTCCTACGAGCAGTACTTC.

This clone has only one observation. The chain employs TRBV6-5 and TRBJ2-7, with D unclear. The CDR3 sequence is 16 residues long. Trimming cost V 0 bases and J 4 bases, with 16 bases left between them. CDR1 MNHEY and CDR2 SVGAGI come from the germline V gene. This CDR3 is CASSYSAVGNSYEQYF. The CDR3 nucleotides are TGTGCCAGCAGTTACTCGGCAGTTGGGAATTCTTACGAGCAGTACTTC.

This chain uses TRBV6-1 with TRBJ1-2, with D tentatively TRBD1 (6 bases). V was trimmed by 6 bases and J by 11 bases, leaving 16 bases between them. This CDR3 is 12 amino acids long. Germline-derived CDR1 and CDR2 are MNHNS and SASEGT. The CDR3 bases are TGTGCCAGCAGCCGACAGGTAGACCAATACACCTTC. Residues: CASSRQVDQYTF.

A word on this clone: The sample holds other DNA sequences that translate to the same CDR3. The chain has TRBV14 and TRBJ1-2; no definite D call. V lost 3 bases to trimming and J lost 2 bases, with 7 bases between them. CDR1 SGHDN and CDR2 FVKESK come from the germline V gene. CDR3 length: 13 residues. The CDR3 here is CASSQGVNYGYTF. The CDR3 nucleotides are TGTGCCAGCAGCCAGGGAGTGAACTATGGCTACACCTTC.

This clone was seen a few times. The rearrangement uses TRBV11-3 and TRBJ1-6; the D is unclear. Trimming stripped 0 bases from V and 10 bases from J, with 7 bases between. CDR1 and CDR2 from the germline V gene are SGHNT and YENEEA. CDR3 length: 13 amino acids. CDR3 DNA: TGTGCCAGCAGCTTAGAGTCGGAATCACCCCTCCACTTT. This sequence encodes CASSLESESPLHF. Full variable domain (missing parts from reference TRBV11-3 and TRBJ1-6): EAGVVQSPRYKIIEKKQPVAFWCNPISGHNTLYWYLQNLGQGPELLIRYENEEAVDDSQLPKDRFSAERLKGVDSTLKIQPAELGDSAVYLCASSLESESPLHFGNGTRLTVT.

V usage is TRBV11-2 and J usage is TRBJ2-5, with 7 bases identical to TRBD2. The germline gives CDR1 SGHAT, CDR2 FQNNGV. The CDR3 runs to 14 residues. With 5 bases clipped from V and 4 bases from J, the junction kept 7 bases outside the gene matches. CDR3 DNA: TGTGCCAGCAGCACCGGGACTACTCGAGAGACCCAGTACTTC. Protein sequence: CASSTGTTRETQYF.